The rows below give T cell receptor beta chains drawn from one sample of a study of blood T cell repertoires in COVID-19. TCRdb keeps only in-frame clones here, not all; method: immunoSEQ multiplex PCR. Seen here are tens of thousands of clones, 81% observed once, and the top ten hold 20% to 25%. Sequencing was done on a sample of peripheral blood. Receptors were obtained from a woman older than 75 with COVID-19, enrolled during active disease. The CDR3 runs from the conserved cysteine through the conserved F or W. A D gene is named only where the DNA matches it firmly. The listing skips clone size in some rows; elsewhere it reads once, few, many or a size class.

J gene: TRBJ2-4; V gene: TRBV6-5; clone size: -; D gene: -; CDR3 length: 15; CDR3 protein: CASSPRAGAKNIQYF; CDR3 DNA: TGTGCCAGCAGTCCTCGAGCGGGAGCCAAAAACATTCAGTACTTC
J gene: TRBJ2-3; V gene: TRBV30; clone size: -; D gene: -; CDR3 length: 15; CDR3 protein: CAWSVNRTSTDTQYF; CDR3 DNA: TGTGCCTGGAGTGTAAATCGAACTAGCACAGATACGCAGTATTTT
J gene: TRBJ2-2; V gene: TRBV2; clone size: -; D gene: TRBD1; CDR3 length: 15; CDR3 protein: CASSGDRANTGELFF; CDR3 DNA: TGTGCCAGCAGTGGGGACAGGGCGAACACCGGGGAGCTGTTTTTT
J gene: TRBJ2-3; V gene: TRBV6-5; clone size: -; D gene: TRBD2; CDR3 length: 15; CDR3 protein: CASNRLAGFTDTQYF; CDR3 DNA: TGTGCCAGCAACCGACTAGCGGGCTTCACAGATACGCAGTATTTT
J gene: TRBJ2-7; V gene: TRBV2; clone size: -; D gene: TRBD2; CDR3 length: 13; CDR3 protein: CASSGEGKGEQYF; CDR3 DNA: TGTGCCAGCAGTGGGGAGGGGAAGGGCGAGCAGTACTTC
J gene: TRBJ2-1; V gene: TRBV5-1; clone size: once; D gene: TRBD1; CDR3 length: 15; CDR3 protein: CASSHGQGFRHEQFF; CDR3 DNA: TGCGCCAGCAGCCACGGACAGGGTTTTAGGCATGAGCAGTTCTTC
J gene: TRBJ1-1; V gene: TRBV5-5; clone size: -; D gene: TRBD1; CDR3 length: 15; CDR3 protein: CASSITGDRNTEAFF; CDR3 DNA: TGTGCCAGCAGCATCACAGGGGACCGGAACACTGAAGCTTTCTTT
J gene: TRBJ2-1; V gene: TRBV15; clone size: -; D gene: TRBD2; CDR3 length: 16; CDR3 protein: CATSRSGGLAGGEQFF; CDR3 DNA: TGTGCCACCAGCAGATCCGGGGGGCTAGCGGGAGGTGAGCAGTTCTTC
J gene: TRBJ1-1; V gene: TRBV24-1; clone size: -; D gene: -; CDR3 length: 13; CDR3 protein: CATSSGQNTEAFF; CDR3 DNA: TGTGCCACCAGTTCGGGACAGAACACTGAAGCTTTCTTT
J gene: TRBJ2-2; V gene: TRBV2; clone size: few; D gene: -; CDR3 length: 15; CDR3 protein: CASRIGGLNTGELFF; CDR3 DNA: TGTGCCAGCAGAATCGGAGGCCTAAACACCGGGGAGCTGTTTTTT
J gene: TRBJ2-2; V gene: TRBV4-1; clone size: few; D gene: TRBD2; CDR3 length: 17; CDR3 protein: CASSLGLAGETTGELFF; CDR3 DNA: TGCGCCAGCAGCCTAGGACTAGCGGGAGAGACCACCGGGGAGCTGTTTTTT
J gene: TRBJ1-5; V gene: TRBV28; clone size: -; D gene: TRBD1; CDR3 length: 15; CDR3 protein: CASSSGQASNQPQHF; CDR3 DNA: TGTGCCAGCAGTTCCGGACAGGCGAGCAATCAGCCCCAGCATTTT
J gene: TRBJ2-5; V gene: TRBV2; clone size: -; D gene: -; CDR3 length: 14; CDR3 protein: CASSDRTGEETQYF; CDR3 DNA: TGTGCCAGCAGTGATAGGACGGGGGAGGAGACCCAGTACTTC
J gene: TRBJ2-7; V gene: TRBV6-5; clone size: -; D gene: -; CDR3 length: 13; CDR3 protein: CAKRSGLYYEQYF; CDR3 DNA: TGTGCCAAAAGGAGCGGGTTATACTACGAGCAGTACTTC
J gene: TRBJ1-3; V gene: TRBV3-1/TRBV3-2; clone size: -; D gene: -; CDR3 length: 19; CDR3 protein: CASSQAGLWQAPSGNTIYF; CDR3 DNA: TGTGCCAGCAGCCAAGCGGGGTTATGGCAGGCTCCCTCTGGAAACACCATATATTTT
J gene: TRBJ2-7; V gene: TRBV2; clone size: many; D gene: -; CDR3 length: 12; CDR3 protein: CASSAEGYEQYF; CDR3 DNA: TGTGCCAGCAGTGCGGAGGGGTACGAGCAGTACTTC
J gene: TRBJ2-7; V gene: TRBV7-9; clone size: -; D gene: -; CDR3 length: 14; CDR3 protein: CASSLGLRSYEQYF; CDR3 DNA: TGTGCCAGCAGCTTAGGGCTCCGATCCTACGAGCAGTACTTC
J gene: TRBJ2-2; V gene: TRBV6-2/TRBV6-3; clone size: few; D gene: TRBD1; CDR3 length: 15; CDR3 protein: CASSLQGATTGELFF; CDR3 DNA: TGTGCCAGCAGTCTTCAGGGGGCGACCACCGGGGAGCTGTTTTTT
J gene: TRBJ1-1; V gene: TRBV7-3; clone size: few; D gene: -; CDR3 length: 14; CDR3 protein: CASSVTPDRSKAFF; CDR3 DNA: TGTGCCAGCAGCGTAACCCCCGACAGGTCTAAAGCTTTCTTT
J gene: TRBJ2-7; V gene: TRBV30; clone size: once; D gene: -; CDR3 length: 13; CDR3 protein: CAWNGGALSEQYF; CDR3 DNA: TGTGCCTGGAACGGAGGAGCCCTTAGCGAGCAGTACTTC
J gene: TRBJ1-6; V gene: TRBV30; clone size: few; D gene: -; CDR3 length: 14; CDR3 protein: CAWSDKLTNSPLHF; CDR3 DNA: TGTGCCTGGAGCGACAAGCTAACCAATTCACCCCTCCACTTT
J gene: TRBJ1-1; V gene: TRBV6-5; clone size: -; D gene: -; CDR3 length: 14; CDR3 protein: CASSFDPGGAEAFF; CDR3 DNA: TGTGCCAGCAGTTTCGACCCCGGAGGCGCTGAAGCTTTCTTT
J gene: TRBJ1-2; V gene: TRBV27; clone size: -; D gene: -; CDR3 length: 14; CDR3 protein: CASSLSRGRHGYTF; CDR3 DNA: TGTGCCAGCAGTTTATCGAGAGGGAGACATGGCTACACCTTC
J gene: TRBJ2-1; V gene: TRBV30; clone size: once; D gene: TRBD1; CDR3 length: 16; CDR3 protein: CAWSVAGQGAGREQFF; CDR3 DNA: TGTGCCTGGAGTGTCGCTGGCCAGGGGGCAGGACGGGAGCAGTTCTTC
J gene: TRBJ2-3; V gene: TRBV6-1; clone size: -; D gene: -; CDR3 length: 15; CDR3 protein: CASSEALRSGDTQYF; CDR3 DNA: TGTGCCAGCAGTGAAGCGCTTCGGAGCGGGGATACGCAGTATTTT
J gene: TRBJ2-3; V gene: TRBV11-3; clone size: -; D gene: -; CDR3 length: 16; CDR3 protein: CASSLGGGLSTDTQYF; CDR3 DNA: TGTGCCAGCAGCTTAGGAGGCGGCCTTAGCACAGATACGCAGTATTTT